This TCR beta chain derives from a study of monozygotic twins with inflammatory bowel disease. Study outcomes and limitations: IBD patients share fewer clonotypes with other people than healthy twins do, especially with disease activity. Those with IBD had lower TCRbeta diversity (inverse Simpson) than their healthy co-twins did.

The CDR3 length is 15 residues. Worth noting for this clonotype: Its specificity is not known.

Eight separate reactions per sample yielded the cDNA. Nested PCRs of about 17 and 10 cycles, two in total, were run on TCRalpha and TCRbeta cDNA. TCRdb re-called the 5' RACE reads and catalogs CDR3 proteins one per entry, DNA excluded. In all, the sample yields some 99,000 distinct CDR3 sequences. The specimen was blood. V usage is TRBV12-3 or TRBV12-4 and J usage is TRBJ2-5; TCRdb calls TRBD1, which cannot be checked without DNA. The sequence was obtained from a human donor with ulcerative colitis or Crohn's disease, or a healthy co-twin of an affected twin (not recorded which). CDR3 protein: CASTIGTGERETQYF.